The 4 T cell receptor beta chains below all came from one sample that was sequenced in a study of T cell changes during pregnancy in multiple sclerosis. The table came from immunoSEQ multiplex PCR; TCRdb's copy has only in-frame clones and leaves some out. This table holds about 29,000 clones, 89% found once. This material consisted of CD8+ T cells from peripheral blood mononuclear cells, taken after pregnancy. The receptors were sampled from a female donor with multiple sclerosis, enrolled in a pregnancy study.

The V and J genes are TRBV9 and TRBJ2-1, with 10 nucleotides matching TRBD2. With V trimmed by 0 bases and J by 4 bases, 1 base remained unmatched. The CDR3 contains 15 residues. Per germline, CDR1 SGDLS and CDR2 YYNGEE. In DNA form, the CDR3 reads TGTGCCAGCAGCGTAGAGGGACTAGCGTACAATGAGCAGTTCTTC. As protein: CASSVEGLAYNEQFF. Full variable domain (remainder filled in from reference TRBV9 and TRBJ2-1): DSGVTQTPKHLITATGQRVTLRCSPRSGDLSVYWYQQSLDQGLQFLIQYYNGEERAKGNILERFSAQQFPDLHSELNLSSLELGDSALYFCASSVEGLAYNEQFFGPGTRLTVL.

The rearrangement links TRBV27 to TRBJ2-2; 10 bases map to TRBD1. The ends lost 5 bases at V and 6 bases at J; junction bases unmatched: 9. There are 16 residues in the CDR3. Germline CDR1 is MNHEY and CDR2 is SMNVEV (reference sequence). CDR3 DNA sequence: TGTGCCAGCAGTACCGGACAGGGGGAGATTTCCGGGGAGCTGTTTTTT. Its translation is CASSTGQGEISGELFF.

V and J are TRBV21-1 and TRBJ2-7; whether TRBD2, the table's D call, matches the DNA was not checked. TRBV21-1 is a listed pseudogene. The CDR3 is 14 residues long. DNA for the CDR3: TGTGCCAGCAGGGAGGGAGGGCCGCGGGTCGAGCAGTACTTC. This gives the protein CASREGGPRVEQYF.

This chain connects TRBV5-6 to TRBJ1-5; no firm D call. The V end lost 4 bases, the J end lost 7 bases, and 12 bases lay between the germline ends. CDR3 length: 13 residues. Looked up from germline, CDR1 is SGHDT and CDR2 is YYEEEE. The CDR3 nucleotides read TGTGCCAGCAGCCCGGTTTCGGGACAGCCCCAGCATTTT. It encodes CASSPVSGQPQHF.